The source of this T cell receptor (beta chain) is a study of human T cells and chemical hapten exposure. Study-wide results and caveats: Among TCRs, those above 1 in 1000 frequency were unaffected by DPC sensitization.

Unique molecular identifiers were affixed to discrete cDNA molecules within the library. TCRdb analysed the RACE reads with MiXCR anew, one entry per CDR3 protein. The sample includes some 81,000 distinct CDR3 sequences, around 9.3% of them seen just once. The V gene's germline CDR1 is SGDLS and CDR2 YYNGEE. The J segment lost 4 bases and the V segment lost 4 bases, leaving 9 bases of the junction unmatched. The CDR3 totals 15 residues. This clonotype came up a few times. Its antigen is still unknown. Time point described: healthy volunteer bleed at 6 weeks. From whole blood left unfractionated, total RNA was extracted.

This clonotype originated in a female donor in good health. Some clones in this sample may be carry-over from other donors' samples. This chain links TRBV9 with TRBJ1-1; 8 nucleotides line up with TRBD1. Sequencing was done on a sample of whole blood. This CDR3 is CASSSSGGWSTEAFF. The CDR3 DNA follows: TGTGCCAGCAGCTCATCAGGGGGCTGGAGCACTGAAGCTTTCTTT.